These T cell receptor beta chains were read from a single sample in a study of human T cells and chemical hapten exposure. TCRdb re-called the RACE reads through MiXCR, storing one row per CDR3 protein. Among 74,000 or so distinct CDR3 sequences listed, approximately 10% were seen once. The source material was whole blood, sampled in connection with sensitization to the hapten diphenylcyclopropenone (DPC). The source is a woman aged 50 to 60 with alopecia areata. Some clones in this sample may be carry-over from other donors' samples. The CDR3 runs from the conserved cysteine through the conserved F or W. D genes are given only for firm matches. Clone size, where shown, is once, few, many, or a class for clones that have expanded.

. | many | TRBJ1-1 | TRBV24-1 | TGTGCCACCAGTGCTGGAATCATGAACACTGAAGCTTTCTTT | CATSAGIMNTEAFF
. | . | TRBJ1-5 | TRBV6-1 | TGTGCCAGCAGTCCGGGTCACAATCAGCCCCAGCATTTT | CASSPGHNQPQHF
. | few | TRBJ2-2 | TRBV19 | TGTGCCAGTAGTATAGAGGCGGCCGGGGAGCTGTTTTTT | CASSIEAAGELFF
. | . | TRBJ1-2 | TRBV20-1 | TGCAGTGGTCGGCTAGCGGAAGTCTATGGCTACACCTTC | CSGRLAEVYGYTF
TRBD2 | few | TRBJ2-3 | TRBV12-3/TRBV12-4 | TGTGCCAGCAGTACCGGGACTAGCAGCTTGTGGACAGATACGCAGTATTTT | CASSTGTSSLWTDTQYF
. | . | TRBJ1-2 | TRBV20-1 | TGCAGTGCAGTCCCCTCTGTTGGCTACACCTTC | CSAVPSVGYTF
. | . | TRBJ2-5 | TRBV10-3 | TGTGCCATCAGTGAGTCCGGGTTCCAAGAGACCCAGTACTTC | CAISESGFQETQYF
TRBD1 | . | TRBJ2-1 | TRBV12-3/TRBV12-4 | TGTGCCAGCAGTTCTCTCTGGGGGACAGAGACCTCCTACAATGAGCAGTTCTTC | CASSSLWGTETSYNEQFF
. | . | TRBJ2-6 | TRBV18 | TGTGCCAGCTCACCGTTAACGGCCTCAACGGGACGGATCTCTGGGGCCAACGTCCTGACTTTC | CASSPLTASTGRISGANVLTF
. | few | TRBJ2-1 | TRBV3-1 | TGTGCCAGCAGCCAAGAGGCGGGTCTACCCGGGGATGAGCAGTTCTTC | CASSQEAGLPGDEQFF
. | few | TRBJ1-1 | TRBV12-3/TRBV12-4 | TGTGCCAGCAGTGCCCCCCGGGGGCCGTACACTGAAGCTTTCTTT | CASSAPRGPYTEAFF
. | many | TRBJ2-1 | TRBV7-2 | TGTGCCAGCAGCCTGAACATACGGGACACCGAGCAGTTCTTC | CASSLNIRDTEQFF
TRBD2 | many | TRBJ2-1 | TRBV10-3 | TGTGCCATCAGTGACCATTCGGGGACTAGCGGGTGGAACAATGAGCAGTTCTTC | CAISDHSGTSGWNNEQFF
. | few | TRBJ2-1 | TRBV30 | TGTGCCTGGAACAGCTACAATGAGCAGTTCTTC | CAWNSYNEQFF
TRBD1 | many | TRBJ2-5 | TRBV14 | TGTGCCAGCAGACGGACAGGGGCAGAGACCCAGTACTTC | CASRRTGAETQYF
TRBD1 | few | TRBJ2-6 | TRBV6-2/TRBV6-3 | TGTGCCAGCAACTACAGGGGGAGAGGGGCCAACGTCCTGACTTTC | CASNYRGRGANVLTF
TRBD2 | few | TRBJ2-3 | TRBV11-2 | TGTGCCAGCAGCACAAGGACTAGCGGCTTCACAGATACGCAGTATTTT | CASSTRTSGFTDTQYF
. | few | TRBJ2-3 | TRBV19 | TGTGCCAGCGGGGGTTCTAGCACAGATACGCAGTATTTT | CASGGSSTDTQYF
. | few | TRBJ1-4 | TRBV29-1 | TGCAGCGGACTGGGGTCTAATGAAAAACTGTTTTTT | CSGLGSNEKLFF
. | few | TRBJ2-7 | TRBV6-6 | TGTGCCAGCAGGGAAGGACCACTCCCTTCCGTCTACGAGCAGTACTTC | CASREGPLPSVYEQYF
TRBD2 | many | TRBJ2-5 | TRBV4-1 | TGCGCCAGCAGCCTTGGCGGGAGCCAAGAGACCCAGTACTTC | CASSLGGSQETQYF
TRBD1 | . | TRBJ1-5 | TRBV29-1 | TGCAGCGTTATAGGACAGGTTGATCAGCCCCAGCATTTT | CSVIGQVDQPQHF
. | few | TRBJ2-3 | TRBV25-1 | TGTGCCAGCAGGCTGGGGGGGCTAACAGATACGCAGTATTTT | CASRLGGLTDTQYF
. | few | TRBJ2-7 | TRBV29-1 | TGCAGCGTTGTTACAGGACGACTGTACGAGCAGTACTTC | CSVVTGRLYEQYF
. | . | TRBJ2-5 | TRBV20-1 | TGCAGTGCTAGAGATACGAGGGGCCAAGAGACCCAGTACTTC | CSARDTRGQETQYF
. | . | TRBJ2-5 | TRBV10-2 | TGCGCCAGCAGTGATCGAAGGGCCGGGGGAGAGACCCAGTACTTC | CASSDRRAGGETQYF
. | . | TRBJ1-6 | TRBV3-1 | TGTGCCAGCAGCCAAGATTGGAAGCCCGATAATTCACCCCTCCACTTT | CASSQDWKPDNSPLHF
. | few | TRBJ2-5 | TRBV29-1 | TGCAGCGGAGGCGGGGGCGAAGAGACCCAGTACTTC | CSGGGGEETQYF
. | few | TRBJ2-2 | TRBV27 | TGTGCCAAAGGGACCGGGGAGCTGTTTTTT | CAKGTGELFF
TRBD2 | few | TRBJ2-1 | TRBV11-2 | TGTGCCAGCAGCTTAGCAAGCGGGGGTTACAATGAGCAGTTCTTC | CASSLASGGYNEQFF
. | . | TRBJ2-4 | TRBV2 | TGTGCCAGCTCCGGACAGAGAGCCAAAAACATTCAGTACTTC | CASSGQRAKNIQYF
. | . | TRBJ2-4 | TRBV2 | TGTGCCAGCAATGCGGGAAAAAACATTCAGTACTTC | CASNAGKNIQYF
. | few | TRBJ2-5 | TRBV29-1 | TGCAGCGTTCGACCGTACCAAGAGACCCAGTACTTC | CSVRPYQETQYF
TRBD2 | . | TRBJ2-7 | TRBV10-2 | TGCGCCAGCAGTCTGAGCGGGGAAGGGTGGGAGCAGTACTTC | CASSLSGEGWEQYF
. | few | TRBJ1-2 | TRBV20-1 | TGCAGTGCTAGTTTACGGGCGAACTATGGCTACACCTTC | CSASLRANYGYTF
TRBD1 | . | TRBJ1-1 | TRBV7-2 | TGTGCCAGCAGCTCGACAGGGTTGATCACTGAAGCTTTCTTT | CASSSTGLITEAFF
. | few | TRBJ2-7 | TRBV12-3/TRBV12-4 | TGTGCCAGCAGTTTAATGAGTGGGGTTTCGGGCTACGAGCAGTACTTC | CASSLMSGVSGYEQYF
. | medium-sized | TRBJ2-2 | TRBV7-9 | TGTGCCAGCAGCTTAGTCAGGGCGGGGTTCGCGAACACCGGGGAGCTGTTTTTT | CASSLVRAGFANTGELFF